Sequencing of this TCR beta chain was carried out in a study of T cell changes during pregnancy in multiple sclerosis. Sequencing used immunoSEQ multiplex PCR; TCRdb keeps in-frame clones, though not all of them. The data hold some 140,000 clones, with roughly 95% observed a single time. From germline, CDR1 is SGHNT and CDR2 YENEEA. Trimming pared 5 bases from V and 6 bases from J, leaving 10 bases between. The CDR3 runs to 13 residues. The chain is built from TRBV11-3 and TRBJ2-2; D is possibly TRBD1 (6 bases). The starting material was peripheral blood, obtained after pregnancy. The receptor comes from a female donor with multiple sclerosis, enrolled in a pregnancy study. As DNA, the CDR3 is TGTGCCAGCAGCCCACGGACAGCCGGGGAGCTGTTTTTT. Translating it yields CASSPRTAGELFF.